The sequence of this T cell receptor beta chain was determined in a study of blood T cell repertoires in COVID-19. For the study at large: Before being deemed recovered, Cohort 3 donors had two negative PCRs, clearance, or symptom resolution. From T cells, B-cell-depleted T cells, or PBMCs came the material, which was cDNA or gDNA.

All enrollees were about 18 to 100 years old and from roughly 22 US areas. Method: immunoSEQ multiplex PCR; TCRdb's copy keeps in-frame clones and lacks some. The sample holds roughly 340,000 clones, about 89% seen once. V was clipped by 3 bases and J by 3 bases; unmatched bases: 8. CDR1 SGHRS and CDR2 YFSETQ come from the germline V gene. This CDR3 is built from 16 residues. The sequence came from a man aged 40-49 years in a cohort exposed to, infected with or recovered from COVID-19 (not recorded which). The specimen was PBMCs or T cells enriched from blood (not recorded which). V is TRBV5-1 and J is TRBJ2-1, with 8 bases fitting TRBD2. CDR3 loop: CASSSLLAGNYNEQFF. The CDR3, as DNA: TGCGCCAGCAGCTCCCTTCTAGCGGGTAACTACAATGAGCAGTTCTTC.